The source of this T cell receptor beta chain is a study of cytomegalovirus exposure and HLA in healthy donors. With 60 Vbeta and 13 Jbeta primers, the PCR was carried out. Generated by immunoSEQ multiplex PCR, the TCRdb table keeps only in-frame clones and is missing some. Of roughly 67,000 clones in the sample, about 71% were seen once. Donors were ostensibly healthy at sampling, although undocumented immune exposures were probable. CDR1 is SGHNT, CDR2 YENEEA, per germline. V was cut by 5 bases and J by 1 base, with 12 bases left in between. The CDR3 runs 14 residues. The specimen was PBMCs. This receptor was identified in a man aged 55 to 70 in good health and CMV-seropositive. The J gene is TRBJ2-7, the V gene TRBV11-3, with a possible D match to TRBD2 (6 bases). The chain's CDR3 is CASSPGTSSYEQYF. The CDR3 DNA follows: TGTGCCAGCAGCCCCGGGACTTCTTCCTACGAGCAGTACTTC. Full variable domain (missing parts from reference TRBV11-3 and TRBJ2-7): EAGVVQSPRYKIIEKKQPVAFWCNPISGHNTLYWYLQNLGQGPELLIRYENEEAVDDSQLPKDRFSAERLKGVDSTLKIQPAELGDSAVYLCASSPGTSSYEQYFGPGTRLTVT.